This T cell receptor (beta chain) originates from a study of breast tumors, draining lymph nodes, adjacent tissues. Study-wide results and caveats: Data only fit, rather than demonstrated, lymph node origin of most tumor T cells. Luminal-like breast cancer showed significantly greater tumor-nontumor repertoire similarity than basal-like breast cancer did. Tumor TCR diversity was below lymph nodes but above nontumor tissue.

A single record per CDR3 protein comes from TCRdb applying MiXCR to the multiplex PCR reads. The table lists about 170,000 distinct CDR3 sequences, 33% of them singletons, with more than 3.5% in the top ten. Germline V CDR1 and CDR2: SGHDN, FVKESK. CDR3 length equals 16 residues. With 3 bases clipped from V and 6 bases from J, the junction kept 7 bases outside the gene matches. This clonotype was picked up many times. Its matching antigen is unknown. The lymph nodes were axillary draining lymph nodes from breast cancer patients. The rearrangement links TRBV14 to TRBJ2-2; 10 nucleotides line up with TRBD1. The sequence was collected from a female donor with breast cancer. Some clones in this sample may be carry-over from other donors' samples. The sample taken for sequencing was axillary lymph node tissue. CDR3 nucleotides: TGTGCCAGCAGCCACGACAGGGGGCGCATCGCCGGGGAGCTGTTTTTT. Protein product: CASSHDRGRIAGELFF.